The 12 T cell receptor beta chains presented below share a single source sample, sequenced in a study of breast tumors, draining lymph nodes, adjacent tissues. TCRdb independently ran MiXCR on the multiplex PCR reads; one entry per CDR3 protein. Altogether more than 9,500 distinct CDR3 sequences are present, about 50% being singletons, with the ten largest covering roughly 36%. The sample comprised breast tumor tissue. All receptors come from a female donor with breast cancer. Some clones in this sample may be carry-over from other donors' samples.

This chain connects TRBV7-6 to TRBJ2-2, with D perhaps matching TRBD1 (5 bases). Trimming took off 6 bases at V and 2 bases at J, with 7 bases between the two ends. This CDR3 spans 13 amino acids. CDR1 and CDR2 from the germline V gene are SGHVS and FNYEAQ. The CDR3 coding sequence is TGTGCCAGCAGAGACAGAAACACCGGGGAGCTGTTTTTT. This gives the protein CASRDRNTGELFF. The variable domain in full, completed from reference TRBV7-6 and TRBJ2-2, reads GAGVSQSPRYKVTKRGQDVALRCDPISGHVSLYWYRQALGQGPEFLTYFNYEAQQDKSGLPNDRFSAERPEGSISTLTIQRTEQRDSAMYRCASRDRNTGELFFGEGSRLTVL.

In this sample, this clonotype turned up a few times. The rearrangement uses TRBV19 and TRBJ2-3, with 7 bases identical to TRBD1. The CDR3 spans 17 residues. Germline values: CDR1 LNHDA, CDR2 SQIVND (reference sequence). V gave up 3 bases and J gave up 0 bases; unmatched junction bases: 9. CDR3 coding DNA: TGTGCCAGTAGTATCAACCGGGACAGCCCTAGCACAGATACGCAGTATTTT. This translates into CASSINRDSPSTDTQYF.

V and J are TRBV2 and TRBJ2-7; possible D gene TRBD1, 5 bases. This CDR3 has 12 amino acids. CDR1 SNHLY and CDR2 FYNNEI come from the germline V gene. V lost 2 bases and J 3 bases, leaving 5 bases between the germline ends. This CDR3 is CASSEQGYEQYF. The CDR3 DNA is TGTGCCAGCAGTGAACAGGGCTACGAGCAGTACTTC. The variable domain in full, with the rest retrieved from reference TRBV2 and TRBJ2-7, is EPEVTQTPSHQVTQMGQEVILRCVPISNHLYFYWYRQILGQKVEFLVSFYNNEISEKSEIFDDQFSVERPDGSNFTLKIRSTKLEDSAMYFCASSEQGYEQYFGPGTRLTVT.

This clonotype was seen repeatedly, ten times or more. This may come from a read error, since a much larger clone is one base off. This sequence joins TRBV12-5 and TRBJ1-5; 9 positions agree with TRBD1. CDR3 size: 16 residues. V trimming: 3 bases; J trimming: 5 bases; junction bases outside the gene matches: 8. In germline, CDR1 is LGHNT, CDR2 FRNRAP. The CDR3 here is CASGFDDRGTDQPQHF. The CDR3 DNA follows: TGTGCTAGTGGTTTCGACGACAGGGGGACGGATCAGCCCCAGCATTTT.

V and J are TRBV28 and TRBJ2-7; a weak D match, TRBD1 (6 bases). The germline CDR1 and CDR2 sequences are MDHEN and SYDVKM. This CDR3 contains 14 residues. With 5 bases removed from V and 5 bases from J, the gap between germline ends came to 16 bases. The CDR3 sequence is CASSPRDTIDEQYF. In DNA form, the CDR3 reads TGTGCCAGCAGTCCCCGGGACACCATTGACGAGCAGTACTTC.

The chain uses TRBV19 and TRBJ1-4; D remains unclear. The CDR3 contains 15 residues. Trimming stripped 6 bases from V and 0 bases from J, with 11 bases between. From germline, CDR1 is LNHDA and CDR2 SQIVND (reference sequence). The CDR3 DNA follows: TGTGCCAGTAGGGATACAGTCGCAACTAATGAAAAACTGTTTTTT. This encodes CASRDTVATNEKLFF.

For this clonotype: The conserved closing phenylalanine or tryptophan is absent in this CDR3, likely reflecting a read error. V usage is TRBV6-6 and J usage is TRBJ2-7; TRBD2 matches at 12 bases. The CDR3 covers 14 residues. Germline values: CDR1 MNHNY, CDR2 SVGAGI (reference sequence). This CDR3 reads CAGSPRTSGAEQYL. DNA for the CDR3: TGCGCCGGCAGTCCCAGGACTAGCGGGGCCGAGCAGTACCTC.

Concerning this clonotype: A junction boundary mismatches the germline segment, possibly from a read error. The DNA of the CDR3 is TGTGCCAGCACGGAGCGGGGGGACACTGCGGGCGAGCAGTTTTTC. This translates into CASTERGDTAGEQFF. V and J are TRBV2 and TRBJ2-7, with 9 bases aligning to TRBD2. Germline V gene lookup returns CDR1 SNHLY and CDR2 FYNNEI. The CDR3 spans 15 residues.

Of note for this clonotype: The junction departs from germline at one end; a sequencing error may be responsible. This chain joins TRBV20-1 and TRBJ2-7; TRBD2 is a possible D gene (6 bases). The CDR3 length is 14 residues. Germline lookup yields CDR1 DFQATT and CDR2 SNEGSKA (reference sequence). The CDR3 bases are TGCAGTGCTAGAGATTCGGCGGGATCCTACGAGCAGCACTTC. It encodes CSARDSAGSYEQHF.

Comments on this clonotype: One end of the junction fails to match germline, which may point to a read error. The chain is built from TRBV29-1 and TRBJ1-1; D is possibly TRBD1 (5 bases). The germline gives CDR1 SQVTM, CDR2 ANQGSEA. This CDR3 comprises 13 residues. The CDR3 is CSVGIPGNTEASF. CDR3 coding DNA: TGCAGCGTTGGAATTCCAGGGAACACTGAAGCTTCCTTT.

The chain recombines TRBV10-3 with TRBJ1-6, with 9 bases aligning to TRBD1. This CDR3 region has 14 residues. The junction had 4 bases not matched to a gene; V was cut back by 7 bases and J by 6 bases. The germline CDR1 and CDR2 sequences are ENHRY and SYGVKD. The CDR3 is CAITRDRANSPLHF. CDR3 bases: TGTGCCATCACTAGGGACAGGGCTAATTCACCCCTCCACTTT.

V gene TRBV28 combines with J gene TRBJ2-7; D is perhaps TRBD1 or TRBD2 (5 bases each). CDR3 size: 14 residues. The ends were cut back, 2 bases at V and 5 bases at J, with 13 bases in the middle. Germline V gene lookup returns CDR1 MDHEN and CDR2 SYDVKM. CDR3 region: CASSLPGPINEQYF. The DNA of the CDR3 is TGTGCCAGCAGTTTACCGGGACCAATAAACGAGCAGTACTTC.